This T cell receptor (beta chain) was identified in a study of cytomegalovirus exposure and HLA in healthy donors. PCR employed 60 Vbeta and 13 Jbeta primers. Using immunoSEQ multiplex PCR, the repertoire was profiled, and TCRdb retains in-frame clones only, with some absent. Here the sample spans about 130,000 clones, about two thirds being singletons. The CDR3 extends over 14 amino acids. Germline CDR1 is SGHVS and CDR2 is FQNEAQ. Trimming cost V 3 bases and J 4 bases, with 12 bases left between them. The sequence was obtained from a man in his forties or fifties in good health and CMV-seropositive. The sequencing input was PBMCs. The chain combines TRBV7-8 with TRBJ2-5; D perhaps matches TRBD2 (7 bases). The chain's CDR3 is CASSFTGGPETQYF. The CDR3, as DNA: TGTGCCAGCAGCTTTACGGGGGGCCCAGAGACCCAGTACTTC. The variable domain in full, with the rest retrieved from reference TRBV7-8 and TRBJ2-5, is GAGVSQSPRYKVAKRGQDVALRCDPISGHVSLFWYQQALGQGPEFLTYFQNEAQLDKSGLPSDRFFAERPEGSVSTLKIQRTQQEDSAVYLCASSFTGGPETQYFGPGTRLLVL.